This passage covers 25 T cell receptor beta chains from one sample sequenced in a study of multiple sclerosis patients with progressive multifocal leukoencephalopathy. Time point here: around eleven months of natalizumab therapy. Sequenced by immunoSEQ multiplex PCR; TCRdb stores in-frame clones only, minus some. Of 24,000 or so clones listed, under 95% are singletons. The specimen comprised PBMCs, sampled from a patient treated with natalizumab. The origin of the receptors is a man aged 25-40 years with multiple sclerosis.

The chain is built from TRBV7-9 and TRBJ2-1; 9 bases are a match to TRBD2. Germline CDR1 reads SEHNR; CDR2 reads FQNEAQ (reference sequence). The CDR3 is 17 amino acids. Losses at the gene ends were 2 bases for V and 7 bases for J; bases not matched to a gene: 12. CDR3 loop: CASSLRALAGVGNEQFF. CDR3 sequence (DNA): TGTGCCAGCAGCTTAAGGGCCTTAGCGGGAGTGGGAAATGAGCAGTTCTTC.

This sequence joins TRBV11-2 and TRBJ2-7; D unresolved. Trimming stripped 4 bases from V and 5 bases from J, with 18 bases between. The CDR3 loop spans 15 amino acids. Per the germline V gene, CDR1 is SGHAT and CDR2 is FQNNGV. The CDR3 DNA sequence: TGTGCCAGCAGCTCCCGGATGGGCCACCGGGACGAGCAGTACGTC. This sequence encodes CASSSRMGHRDEQYV.

The chain employs TRBV11-3 and TRBJ2-1; 7 bases line up with TRBD2. V was clipped by 5 bases and J by 1 base; unmatched bases: 5. CDR1 is SGHNT, CDR2 YENEEA, per germline. The CDR3 covers 15 residues. The CDR3 is CASSLSGLSYNEQFF. CDR3 bases: TGTGCCAGCAGCCTTAGCGGGTTGTCCTACAATGAGCAGTTCTTC.

V and J are TRBV6-5 and TRBJ1-1; D is unclear. The CDR3 runs 15 residues. The germline V gene encodes CDR1 MNHEY and CDR2 SVGAGI. V gave up 0 bases and J gave up 0 bases, with 8 bases separating them. In DNA form, the CDR3 reads TGTGCCAGCAGTTACTCGATTGCAATGAACACTGAAGCTTTCTTT. This sequence encodes CASSYSIAMNTEAFF.

J is TRBJ1-4 and V is TRBV7-9; D remains ambiguous. The CDR3 extends over 12 amino acids. The germline V gene has CDR1 SEHNR and CDR2 FQNEAQ (reference sequence). V lost 2 bases and J lost 7, with 5 bases in between. CDR3 residues: CASSLRVEKLFF. CDR3 coding DNA: TGTGCCAGCAGCTTACGGGTTGAAAAACTGTTTTTT.

This chain links TRBV5-4 with TRBJ2-3; 9 nucleotides match TRBD2. Germline loops: CDR1 SGHNT, CDR2 YYREEE (reference sequence). The CDR3 runs to 16 residues. With V trimmed by 4 bases and J by 0 bases, 6 bases remained unmatched. CDR3: CASSGGGLASTDTQYF. In DNA form, the CDR3 reads TGTGCCAGCAGCGGGGGGGGACTAGCAAGCACAGATACGCAGTATTTT.

The rearrangement joins TRBV29-1 to TRBJ2-5; either TRBD1 or TRBD2 may supply D (6 bases each). Germline V CDR1 and CDR2: SQVTM, ANQGSEA. Trimming stripped 2 bases from V and 4 bases from J, with 8 bases between. The CDR3 runs 12 residues. The CDR3: CSVEPGAETQYF. The DNA of the CDR3 is TGCAGCGTTGAACCGGGGGCAGAGACCCAGTACTTC. Drawing the rest from reference TRBV29-1 and TRBJ2-5, the complete variable domain is SAVISQKPSRDICQRGTSLTIQCQVDSQVTMMFWYRQQPGQSLTLIATANQGSEATYESGFVIDKFPISRPNLTFSTLTVSNMSPEDSSIYLCSVEPGAETQYFGPGTRLLVL.

To note about this clone: Distinct nucleotide sequences in the sample also encode this CDR3. The chain couples TRBV5-1 to TRBJ2-1; 10 bases are shared with TRBD2. This CDR3 comprises 14 residues. CDR1 SGHRS and CDR2 YFSETQ come from the germline V gene. V gave up 2 bases and J gave up 5 bases; unmatched junction bases: 1. The CDR3 DNA reads as TGCGCCAGCAGCTTCCTAGCGGGAGACAATGAGCAGTTCTTC. Residues: CASSFLAGDNEQFF.

This clone was picked up one time. The genes are TRBV7-9 and TRBJ1-6; D gene unclear. The CDR3 has 15 amino acids. The germline V and J ends were trimmed by 2 bases and 6 bases, with 11 bases remaining between them. The germline V gene encodes CDR1 SEHNR and CDR2 FQNEAQ (reference sequence). This chain's CDR3 is CASSLLSRLNSPLHF. Written as DNA, the CDR3 is TGTGCCAGCAGCTTATTATCACGGCTTAATTCACCCCTCCACTTT.

The chain recombines TRBV10-3 with TRBJ2-2; D is unclear. CDR3 length: 14 residues. Deletions cut 7 bases from V and 2 bases from J, with 11 bases between. Germline V gives CDR1 ENHRY, CDR2 SYGVKD. In DNA form, the CDR3 reads TGTGCCATCAAATCGGCCGGTAACACCGGGGAGCTGTTTTTT. Translation: CAIKSAGNTGELFF.

This chain joins TRBV7-2 and TRBJ1-5; the D is unclear. V shed 2 bases and J shed 4 bases, with 6 bases lying between them. The CDR3 covers 13 residues. Germline CDR1 is SGHTA and CDR2 is FQGNSA. The CDR3 DNA reads TGTGCCAGCAGCTTATCTTATAATCAGCCCCAGCATTTT. It translates to CASSLSYNQPQHF.

The chain recombines TRBV19 with TRBJ2-2; 9 bases map to TRBD2. The CDR3 sequence is 16 residues long. Unmatched junction bases numbered 10, after V lost 4 bases and J lost 7 bases. The V gene's germline CDR1 is LNHDA and CDR2 SQIVND (reference sequence). The CDR3 nucleotides are TGTGCCAGTAGTACCGAGCGCGGGAGGGCTGGCGGGGAGCTGTTTTTT. It codes for CASSTERGRAGGELFF.

The chain uses TRBV5-4 and TRBJ2-4; D is perhaps TRBD1 or TRBD2 (5 bases each). V was trimmed by 4 bases and J by 0 bases, leaving 14 bases between them. Germline CDR1 and CDR2: SGHNT and YYREEE (reference sequence). This CDR3 has 16 residues. CDR3: CASSPRDHLAKNIQYF. In DNA form, the CDR3 reads TGTGCCAGCAGCCCACGGGACCACCTAGCCAAAAACATTCAGTACTTC.

The rearrangement uses TRBV6-1 and TRBJ1-5; tentative D call: TRBD1 (5 bases). The germline V gene encodes CDR1 MNHNS and CDR2 SASEGT. Trimming removed 6 bases from V and 6 bases from J, with 12 bases in between. The CDR3 has 13 residues. The CDR3 loop reads CASSSRGGQPQHF. In DNA, the CDR3 is TGTGCCAGCAGCTCCCGGGGGGGTCAGCCCCAGCATTTT.

V is TRBV6-5 and J is TRBJ1-2; TRBD1 matches 7 bases. CDR1 and CDR2 (germline): MNHEY, SVGAGI. J was trimmed by 3 bases and V by 0 bases; bases with no gene match: 1. The CDR3 spans 14 residues. The CDR3 here is CASSYSGTDYGYTF. The CDR3 DNA reads TGTGCCAGCAGTTACTCCGGGACAGACTATGGCTACACCTTC.

The chain uses TRBV10-3 and TRBJ2-5; unclear D gene. Germline assignment: CDR1 ENHRY and CDR2 SYGVKD. The length of the CDR3 is 11 residues. Trimming cost V 5 bases and J 5 bases, with 6 bases left between them. Here the CDR3 reads CAISTGETQYF. The CDR3 bases are TGTGCCATCAGTACTGGGGAGACCCAGTACTTC.

The chain is built from TRBV11-3 and TRBJ2-7, with D perhaps matching TRBD2 (6 bases). V lost 3 bases and J 2 bases, leaving 23 bases between the germline ends. CDR1 is SGHNT, CDR2 YENEEA, per germline. CDR3 size: 18 residues. CDR3: CASSFLPGFSGRTYEQYF. In DNA form, the CDR3 reads TGTGCCAGCAGCTTTCTCCCAGGGTTTAGCGGCAGAACCTACGAGCAGTACTTC.

This clone has only one observation. Other DNA sequences in the sample encode the same CDR3. The chain is built from TRBV12-5 and TRBJ2-1; D tentatively reads TRBD1 or TRBD2 (6 bases each). The V gene lost 6 bases and the J gene lost 8 bases, with 26 bases spanning the gap. The CDR3 consists of 17 residues. Germline lookup yields CDR1 LGHNT and CDR2 FRNRAP. Here the CDR3 reads CASGSPWGARGLHEQFF. Here the CDR3 DNA reads TGTGCTAGTGGGTCCCCTTGGGGGGCTCGGGGTTTGCATGAGCAGTTCTTC.

The chain carries TRBV7-9 and TRBJ1-2, with D unclear. Germline V gene lookup returns CDR1 SEHNR and CDR2 FQNEAQ (reference sequence). There are 13 residues in the CDR3. V was shortened by 5 bases and J by 4 bases, with 11 bases between the two germline ends. CDR3 sequence reads: CASSPRPSYGYTF. CDR3 nucleotide sequence: TGTGCCAGCAGCCCCAGGCCCTCCTATGGCTACACCTTC.

The rearrangement joins TRBV4-1 to TRBJ2-7; perhaps D is TRBD1 or TRBD2 (6 bases each). The CDR3 length is 14 residues. V was pared by 0 bases and J by 4 bases, with 10 bases between. Germline-derived CDR1 and CDR2 are MGHRA and YSYEKL. The CDR3 loop reads CASSQDQGGYEQYF. For the CDR3, the DNA is TGCGCCAGCAGCCAAGATCAAGGGGGGTACGAGCAGTACTTC.

The V call is TRBV5-6, the J call TRBJ1-3, with D perhaps matching TRBD1 (5 bases). The CDR3 sequence is 14 residues long. The V gene lost 4 bases and the J gene lost 0 bases, with 8 bases spanning the gap. CDR1 SGHDT and CDR2 YYEEEE come from the germline V gene. The CDR3 DNA follows: TGTGCCAGCAGCCGGGGCCCCTCTGGAAACACCATATATTTT. Amino acids: CASSRGPSGNTIYF.

The chain uses TRBV7-2 and TRBJ1-5, with a possible D match to TRBD1 (5 bases). CDR1 and CDR2 (germline): SGHTA, FQGNSA. V lost 1 base, J lost 0 bases, and 10 bases lay in between. CDR3 length: 16 residues. CDR3: CASSLVGTDSNQPQHF. Here the CDR3 DNA reads TGTGCCAGCAGCTTAGTAGGGACGGATAGCAATCAGCCCCAGCATTTT.

The J gene is TRBJ1-1, the V gene TRBV4-1; no reliable D call. Germline CDR1 MGHRA, CDR2 YSYEKL. The CDR3 length is 16 residues. Trimming removed 0 bases from V and 3 bases from J, with 14 bases in between. CDR3 bases: TGCGCCAGCAGCCAAGATGGCCTCCCGGTTGACACTGAAGCTTTCTTT. Translation gives CASSQDGLPVDTEAFF.

The V call is TRBV11-2, the J call TRBJ2-7; TRBD1 agrees at 7 bases. V lost 3 bases and J lost 10; bases outside the gene matches: 9. Germline CDR1 reads SGHAT; CDR2 reads FQNNGV. This CDR3 contains 13 residues. For the CDR3, the DNA is TGTGCCAGCAGCTTCGACAGGGACCTAGATCAGTACGTC. Amino acids: CASSFDRDLDQYV.

This clone was seen a few times. The rearrangement joins TRBV10-1 to TRBJ2-7; D might be TRBD2 (5 bases). The CDR3 contains 14 residues. Germline V gene sequence: CDR1 WNHNN, CDR2 SYGVQD (reference sequence). Trimming cost V 5 bases and J 2 bases, with 13 bases left between them. CDR3 residues: CASSLPGVAYEQYV. DNA for the CDR3: TGCGCCAGCAGTCTTCCCGGGGTCGCCTACGAGCAGTACGTC.